Sequencing of this TCR beta chain was carried out in a study of blood T cell repertoires in COVID-19. Per the authors' pipeline: Reference gene primers were amplified, and this amplification served to estimate nucleated cell counts. Data came from immunoSEQ multiplex PCR; TCRdb stores just in-frame clones and leaves some out. V and J calls and clone size follow that table, whereas D and trimming were derived from the DNA. Found here are about 180,000 clones, 80% of them singletons; the top ten hold approximately 15%. Cohorts were based on clinical histories the participants reported. Exposed study participants had met a COVID-19 case within 2 weeks before entry. In its sample, this clone was seen a few times. The source is a man aged 60-69 years who had been exposed to COVID-19. Material: PBMCs or T cells enriched from blood (not recorded which).

CDR3 protein: CASHRGKVVSNYGYTF. CDR3 nucleotides: TGTGCCAGCCACAGGGGAAAGGTGGTTTCTAACTATGGCTACACCTTC. V usage is TRBV3-1 (or the pseudogene TRBV3-2) and J usage is TRBJ1-2; 7 bases fit TRBD1. Unmatched junction bases numbered 12, after V lost 8 bases and J lost 0 bases. Per germline, CDR1 LGHDT and CDR2 YNNKEL (reference sequence). The CDR3 sequence is 16 residues long.